The 26 T cell receptor beta chains in this list originate from one sample, sequenced in a study of T cell changes during pregnancy in multiple sclerosis. Libraries were prepared by immunoSEQ multiplex PCR; TCRdb keeps only in-frame clonotypes and omits some of them. The profile covers about 41,000 clones, with around nine tenths appearing a single time and about 7% taken by the ten largest. The sequencing here drew on CD8+ T cells from peripheral blood mononuclear cells, taken in the third trimester of pregnancy. The receptors here all came from a female donor with multiple sclerosis, enrolled in a pregnancy study.

This clone was observed a handful of times. The V gene is TRBV6-4, the J gene TRBJ2-1; TRBD1 matches at 7 bases. The germline CDR1 and CDR2 sequences are MRHNA and SNTAGT. This CDR3 region has 15 residues. V shed 0 bases and J 6 bases; nucleotides not matched to a gene: 5. The CDR3: CASSDSEDRANEQFF. Written as DNA, the CDR3 is TGTGCCAGCAGTGACTCAGAAGACAGGGCCAATGAGCAGTTCTTC.

The J gene is TRBJ2-4, the V gene TRBV7-8, with 13 nucleotides matching TRBD2. This CDR3 region has 17 residues. The J segment lost 2 bases and the V segment lost 4 bases, leaving 5 bases of the junction unmatched. CDR1 is SGHVS, CDR2 FQNEAQ, per germline. The DNA of the CDR3 is TGTGCCAGCAGCTCAGGGACTAGCGGGGTTTCCAAAAACATTCAGTACTTC. It is translated as CASSSGTSGVSKNIQYF.

The chain has TRBV19 and TRBJ2-1; D is possibly TRBD1 (5 bases). The CDR3 covers 14 residues. Germline V gives CDR1 LNHDA, CDR2 SQIVND (reference sequence). Deletions cut 0 bases from V and 10 bases from J, with 13 bases between. CDR3 in amino acids: CASSIESGLREQFF. The CDR3 DNA sequence: TGTGCCAGTAGTATAGAGTCAGGGCTTCGGGAGCAGTTCTTC.

The V gene is TRBV29-1, the J gene TRBJ2-3, with a tentative D call TRBD1 (5 bases). V shed 5 bases and J shed 9 bases, with 9 bases lying between them. There are 10 residues in the CDR3. Germline V CDR1 and CDR2: SQVTM, ANQGSEA. This CDR3 reads CSVYDRTQYF. The DNA of the CDR3 is TGCAGCGTTTACGACAGAACGCAGTATTTT.

This clone was picked up a small number of times. The CDR3 here is CASSEGPAEGQQFF. CDR3 sequence (DNA): TGTGCCAGCAGTGAAGGCCCAGCGGAAGGGCAGCAGTTCTTC. This chain links TRBV6-1 with TRBJ2-1, with D maybe TRBD2 (5 bases). V lost 1 base, J lost 11 bases, and 15 bases lay in between. Germline V gene sequence: CDR1 MNHNS, CDR2 SASEGT. CDR3 size: 14 residues.

The chain has TRBV27 and TRBJ2-3, with TRBD1 as a possible D gene (5 bases). V was shortened by 4 bases and J by 4 bases, with 15 bases between the two germline ends. Germline CDR1 and CDR2: MNHEY and SMNVEV (reference sequence). This CDR3 comprises 15 residues. CDR3: CASSSPVQGADTQYF. The CDR3 DNA follows: TGTGCCAGCAGTTCTCCGGTTCAGGGCGCAGATACGCAGTATTTT.

The genes are TRBV25-1 and TRBJ2-5, with D perhaps TRBD1 (5 bases). Germline CDR1 MGHDK, CDR2 SYGVNS. The length of the CDR3 is 13 residues. V dropped 2 bases and J dropped 1 base, with 5 bases sitting between them. This CDR3 reads CASSEDSQETQYF. The CDR3 coding sequence is TGTGCCAGCAGTGAAGACAGCCAAGAGACCCAGTACTTC.

With respect to this clone: Other nucleotide sequences in the sample specify the same CDR3. The chain combines TRBV6-1 with TRBJ2-7, with 7 bases matching TRBD1. CDR3 length: 14 residues. CDR1 and CDR2 from the germline V gene are MNHNS and SASEGT. V was clipped by 4 bases and J by 1 base; unmatched bases: 4. The CDR3 loop reads CASSAETGSYEQYF. CDR3 nucleotide sequence: TGTGCCAGCAGTGCAGAGACAGGGTCCTACGAGCAGTACTTC.

This clone was seen a single time. The chain is built from TRBV1 and TRBJ1-1; the D call TRBD1 from the table was never checked on the DNA. TRBV1 is termed a pseudogene. The CDR3 totals 15 residues. This CDR3 reads CTALLFRGSDTEAFF. DNA for the CDR3: TGCACCGCGTTACTTTTCAGGGGATCGGACACTGAAGCTTTCTTT.

This clone was observed a handful of times. The chain links TRBV4-1 to TRBJ2-1; 8 positions match TRBD2. This CDR3 contains 15 residues. Germline values: CDR1 MGHRA, CDR2 YSYEKL. V gave up 3 bases and J gave up 4 bases; unmatched junction bases: 5. The CDR3 DNA follows: TGCGCCAGCAGCCACCCGGCTAGCGGGTACAATGAGCAGTTCTTC. This gives the protein CASSHPASGYNEQFF.

The genes are TRBV29-1 and TRBJ1-2, with D perhaps TRBD1 (5 bases). CDR3 size: 16 residues. Trimming removed 3 bases from V and 7 bases from J, with 24 bases in between. CDR1 is SQVTM, CDR2 ANQGSEA, per germline. This CDR3 is CSVESRQGFPSSGYTF. CDR3 coding DNA: TGCAGCGTTGAGTCGAGGCAGGGTTTTCCCTCCTCTGGCTACACCTTC.

This clone was detected only once. The chain carries TRBV6-1 and TRBJ2-1; TRBD2 might be the D (5 bases). CDR3 length: 13 residues. Germline CDR1 MNHNS, CDR2 SASEGT. V was pared by 2 bases and J by 10 bases, with 12 bases between. CDR3 in amino acids: CASSELEVNEQFF. The CDR3 DNA reads as TGTGCCAGCAGTGAATTGGAGGTGAACGAGCAGTTCTTC.

This clone is a singleton in its sample. This chain uses TRBV4-1 with TRBJ1-2; D unclear. V was pared by 1 base and J by 1 base, with 10 bases between. Germline V gene data show CDR1 as MGHRA and CDR2 as YSYEKL. The CDR3 spans 15 residues. For the CDR3, the DNA is TGCGCCAGCAGCCAAGGGGCCGGGAGTAACTATGGCTACACCTTC. It is translated as CASSQGAGSNYGYTF.

This chain uses TRBV2 with TRBJ2-7, with 7 bases fitting TRBD2. The CDR3 consists of 13 residues. V trimming: 8 bases; J trimming: 4 bases; junction bases outside the gene matches: 8. Germline assignment: CDR1 SNHLY and CDR2 FYNNEI. The CDR3 is CASFGGGDYEQYF. CDR3 coding DNA: TGTGCCAGCTTCGGTGGGGGGGATTACGAGCAGTACTTC.

The chain joins TRBV5-5 to TRBJ2-5; no reliable D call. CDR3 length equals 13 residues. Trimming pared 5 bases from V and 0 bases from J, leaving 8 bases between. The germline gives CDR1 SGHKS, CDR2 YYEKEE (reference sequence). This CDR3 reads CASSPLYQETQYF. Written as DNA, the CDR3 is TGTGCCAGCAGTCCCCTGTACCAAGAGACCCAGTACTTC.

The CDR3 spells CASSLRYTAYEQYF. CDR3 nucleotide sequence: TGTGCCAGCAGCTTACGATACACAGCCTACGAGCAGTACTTC. V is TRBV5-6 and J is TRBJ2-7; no definite D call. The CDR3 loop spans 14 amino acids. V was cut by 2 bases and J by 2 bases, with 11 bases left in between. Germline values: CDR1 SGHDT, CDR2 YYEEEE.

This chain joins TRBV28 and TRBJ2-3, with 9 bases that match TRBD2. Trimming took 3 bases from V and 11 from J; bases not matched to a gene: 3. Germline CDR1 MDHEN, CDR2 SYDVKM. The CDR3 runs to 12 residues. Here the CDR3 reads CASSFGTSLQYF. Written as DNA, the CDR3 is TGTGCCAGCAGTTTCGGGACTAGCCTGCAGTATTTT.

This clone was seen only a few times. The chain recombines TRBV5-6 with TRBJ2-3; no clear D gene. Trimming stripped 0 bases from V and 2 bases from J, with 13 bases between. The CDR3 has 16 amino acids. Germline-derived CDR1 and CDR2 are SGHDT and YYEEEE. In DNA form, the CDR3 reads TGTGCCAGCAGCTTGGTTTCAGCGCGGTACACAGATACGCAGTATTTT. This translates into CASSLVSARYTDTQYF.

The J gene is TRBJ1-1, the V gene TRBV11-2; TRBD1 might be the D (5 bases). Germline V lookup: CDR1 SGHAT, CDR2 FQNNGV. Trimming took 2 bases from V and 6 from J, leaving 13 bases between them. The CDR3 is 14 residues long. The DNA for the CDR3 is TGTGCCAGCAGCTTATCGGACACTCTCGCTGAAGCTTTCTTT. Protein: CASSLSDTLAEAFF.

This CDR3 is CASSPISGGITDTQYF. The DNA of the CDR3 is TGCGCCAGCAGCCCAATTTCGGGGGGGATCACAGATACGCAGTATTTT. The chain recombines TRBV5-1 with TRBJ2-3, with 8 bases fitting TRBD2. The V gene end was trimmed by 4 bases and the J gene end by 2 bases; junction bases not matched to a gene: 9. The V gene's germline CDR1 is SGHRS and CDR2 YFSETQ. This CDR3 spans 16 amino acids.

The chain couples TRBV9 to TRBJ2-1; TRBD2 matches at 8 bases. CDR1 is SGDLS, CDR2 YYNGEE, per germline. The CDR3 sequence is 14 residues long. The ends lost 3 bases at V and 8 bases at J; junction bases unmatched: 7. The CDR3 loop reads CASSAGGAVDEQFF. CDR3 in DNA: TGTGCCAGCAGCGCGGGGGGGGCCGTCGATGAGCAGTTCTTC.

This sequence joins TRBV28 and TRBJ1-1, with D unclear. CDR3 length: 14 residues. CDR1 is MDHEN and CDR2 is SYDVKM in the germline V gene. The V end lost 5 bases, the J end lost 6 bases, and 16 bases lay between the germline ends. As DNA, the CDR3 is TGTGCCAGCAGTCAAACCCCAGGTGATTCTGAAGCTTTCTTT. It is translated as CASSQTPGDSEAFF. Combining the CDR3 with reference TRBV28 and TRBJ1-1 gives the whole variable domain DVKVTQSSRYLVKRTGEKVFLECVQDMDHENMFWYRQDPGLGLRLIYFSYDVKMKEKGDIPEGYSVSREKKERFSLILESASTNQTSMYLCASSQTPGDSEAFFGQGTRLTVV.

The V call is TRBV4-1, the J call TRBJ1-5; maybe TRBD1 (6 bases). This CDR3 spans 14 amino acids. V was cut by 3 bases and J by 4 bases, with 10 bases left in between. The V gene's germline CDR1 is MGHRA and CDR2 YSYEKL. The CDR3 protein is CASSHGTKNQPQHF. As DNA, the CDR3 is TGCGCCAGCAGCCACGGGACAAAAAATCAGCCCCAGCATTTT.

The J gene is TRBJ1-5, the V gene TRBV15; no clear D gene. Germline V lookup: CDR1 LNHNV, CDR2 YYDKDF (reference sequence). The CDR3 length is 17 residues. Trimming removed 0 bases from V and 2 bases from J, with 14 bases in between. Here the CDR3 reads CATSRDPEGWGNQPQHF. The CDR3 DNA reads as TGTGCCACCAGCAGAGATCCGGAGGGATGGGGCAATCAGCCCCAGCATTTT.

The chain uses TRBV6-6 and TRBJ1-5, with TRBD1 matching over 7 bases. This CDR3 contains 14 residues. Germline CDR1 is MNHNY and CDR2 is SVGAGI (reference sequence). V shed 5 bases, J shed 2 bases, and the junction held 3 bases outside the gene matches. CDR3 sequence: CASSGTVGNQPQHF. In DNA, the CDR3 is TGTGCCAGCAGTGGGACAGTAGGCAATCAGCCCCAGCATTTT.

This clone was recorded once. The chain recombines TRBV7-9 with TRBJ1-4; D not certain. V was trimmed by 4 bases and J by 0 bases, leaving 3 bases between them. This CDR3 region has 13 residues. CDR1 and CDR2 from the germline V gene are SEHNR and FQNEAQ (reference sequence). The CDR3 here is CASSSATNEKLFF. The DNA for the CDR3 is TGTGCCAGCAGCTCGGCAACTAATGAAAAACTGTTTTTT. Together with reference TRBV7-9 and TRBJ1-4, the CDR3 gives the full variable domain: DTGVSQNPRHKITKRGQNVTFRCDPISEHNRLYWYRQTLGQGPEFLTYFQNEAQLEKSRLLSDRFSAERPKGSFSTLEIQRTEQGDSAMYLCASSSATNEKLFFGSGTQLSVL.